A selection of T cell receptor beta chains follows, all from one sample in a study of cytomegalovirus exposure and HLA in healthy donors. TCRdb keeps only in-frame clones here, not all; method: immunoSEQ multiplex PCR. Found here are 25,000 to 40,000 clones, less than 55% of them singletons; the top ten hold 2%. Sequences were obtained from PBMCs. The receptors derive from a woman aged 50 to 65 in good health and CMV-seronegative. CDR3s include the opening cysteine and the closing phenylalanine or tryptophan. The D gene is left open where the match is weak. A clone size is listed for some rows: how often the clone was seen (once, few, many), or a class if it is expanded.

v_call	d_call	j_call	clone_size	cdr3_aa	cdr3_nt
TRBV18	TRBD1	TRBJ2-7	NA	CASSPTGGSYEQYF	TGTGCCAGCTCACCCACAGGGGGTAGCTACGAGCAGTACTTC
TRBV6-4	NA	TRBJ2-1	few	CASSDSPNPPLNEQFF	TGTGCCAGCAGTGACTCGCCTAACCCCCCCCTGAATGAGCAGTTCTTC
TRBV25-1	TRBD1	TRBJ1-6	few	CASSDAGQGMYSPLHF	TGTGCCAGCAGTGACGCGGGACAGGGCATGTATTCACCCCTCCACTTT
TRBV27	TRBD2	TRBJ2-1	NA	CASSSSRGGRRIDNEQFF	TGTGCCAGCAGTTCTTCCAGGGGCGGGAGGAGGATAGACAATGAGCAGTTCTTC
TRBV5-1	TRBD2	TRBJ2-3	few	CASSLRGQRGGSTDTQYF	TGCGCCAGCAGCTTGAGGGGTCAGCGGGGGGGAAGCACAGATACGCAGTATTTT
TRBV6-1	TRBD2	TRBJ2-7	NA	CASSAGLASYEQYF	TGTGCCAGCAGTGCAGGACTAGCTTCCTACGAGCAGTACTTC
TRBV5-4	NA	TRBJ2-5	NA	CASSLTSSPHPETQYF	TGTGCCAGCAGCTTGACGTCTAGCCCCCACCCGGAGACCCAGTACTTC
TRBV2	NA	TRBJ2-3	NA	CASSVERITQYF	TGTGCCAGCAGTGTAGAGAGGATTACGCAGTATTTT
TRBV9	TRBD1	TRBJ2-7	NA	CASSTGTGYEQYF	TGTGCCAGCAGCACCGGGACAGGCTACGAGCAGTACTTC
TRBV28	NA	TRBJ2-2	few	CASSLWGDTGELFF	TGTGCCAGCAGTTTATGGGGAGACACCGGGGAGCTGTTTTTT
TRBV10-3	NA	TRBJ2-2	NA	CAIRPQGNTGELFF	TGTGCCATCAGACCACAGGGGAACACCGGGGAGCTGTTTTTT
TRBV7-2	NA	TRBJ1-2	few	CASSLDADYGYTF	TGTGCCAGCAGTCTAGACGCGGACTATGGCTACACCTTC
TRBV18	NA	TRBJ2-7	NA	CASSPAGGPTYEQYF	TGTGCCAGCTCACCGGCCGGGGGGCCGACCTACGAGCAGTACTTC
TRBV6-5	TRBD2	TRBJ2-5	few	CASSRTSGGQTQYF	TGTGCCAGCAGCCGGACTAGCGGGGGTCAAACCCAGTACTTC
TRBV30	TRBD1	TRBJ2-7	NA	CAWSGTGTGGYEQYF	TGTGCCTGGAGTGGAACCGGGACAGGGGGTTACGAGCAGTACTTC
TRBV19	NA	TRBJ2-5	few	CASSMMQQETQYF	TGTGCCAGTAGTATGATGCAGCAAGAGACCCAGTACTTC
TRBV25-1	NA	TRBJ2-5	NA	CASSEYSEETQYF	TGTGCCAGCAGTGAATATAGCGAAGAGACCCAGTACTTC
TRBV10-2	NA	TRBJ2-2	NA	CASKKEVSTGELFF	TGCGCCAGTAAAAAAGAGGTGTCCACCGGGGAGCTGTTTTTT
TRBV7-9	TRBD1	TRBJ1-4	NA	CASSLGQGDSNEKLFF	TGTGCCAGCAGCTTAGGGCAGGGGGATTCTAATGAAAAACTGTTTTTT
TRBV2	TRBD1	TRBJ1-5	NA	CASSGNDRGQRVQHF	TGTGCCAGCAGTGGGAACGACAGGGGGCAAAGGGTCCAGCATTTT
TRBV30	NA	TRBJ2-3	NA	CAWSVPSHRDTDTQYF	TGTGCCTGGAGTGTACCCTCCCACAGGGACACAGATACGCAGTATTTT
TRBV7-6	TRBD2	TRBJ2-1	NA	CASSLRPTSGRYNEQFF	TGTGCCAGCAGCTTAAGGCCGACTAGCGGGAGGTACAATGAGCAGTTCTTC
TRBV4-1	NA	TRBJ1-1	NA	CASSQPSQSEAFF	TGCGCCAGCAGCCAACCTTCCCAGTCCGAAGCTTTCTTT